The 15 T cell receptor beta chains below come from one sample, sequenced in a study of blood T cell repertoires in COVID-19. Sequencing was performed with immunoSEQ multiplex PCR; in TCRdb, only in-frame clones are kept and a portion is missing. The sample includes hundreds of thousands of clones, approximately 86% of them seen just once. Sequenced: peripheral blood. The source of these receptors is a woman in her 30s who had recovered from COVID-19.

This chain connects TRBV9 to TRBJ1-1, with TRBD1 identical over 9 bases. Germline V gene sequence: CDR1 SGDLS, CDR2 YYNGEE. The V and J ends lost 4 bases and 1 base, in that order; junction bases with no gene match: 5. The CDR3 covers 15 residues. The CDR3 nucleotides read TGTGCCAGCAGCACAGGGGGCGACCCGAACACTGAAGCTTTCTTT. Encoded protein: CASSTGGDPNTEAFF.

The chain couples TRBV5-6 to TRBJ2-5; D unclear. Deletions cut 0 bases from V and 2 bases from J, with 8 bases between. The CDR3 has 14 residues. The germline CDR1 and CDR2 sequences are SGHDT and YYEEEE. The CDR3 DNA is TGTGCCAGCAGCTTGGACTCGCTTCAAGAGACCCAGTACTTC. It specifies CASSLDSLQETQYF.

This clone was observed a few times. The rearrangement joins TRBV18 to TRBJ2-1, with 7 bases matching TRBD2. Germline assignment: CDR1 KGHSH and CDR2 LQKENI. V lost 3 bases to trimming and J lost 1 base; unmatched junction nucleotides: 3. This CDR3 has 15 residues. The CDR3 is CASSPEGGSYNEQFF. In DNA form, the CDR3 reads TGTGCCAGCTCACCCGAGGGAGGGTCCTACAATGAGCAGTTCTTC.

This chain links TRBV11-3 with TRBJ2-1, with 11 bases aligning to TRBD2. CDR1 and CDR2 from the germline V gene are SGHNT and YENEEA. V shed 5 bases, J shed 4 bases, and the junction held 7 bases outside the gene matches. This CDR3 comprises 16 residues. The CDR3 DNA sequence: TGTGCCAGCAGCCTGAATAGCGGGAGGGGGTACAATGAGCAGTTCTTC. Its protein is CASSLNSGRGYNEQFF.

The chain couples TRBV19 to TRBJ1-2; the D gene is possibly TRBD1 (6 bases). The V end was cut by 10 bases, the J end by 5 bases, with 26 bases between. CDR1 and CDR2 from the germline V gene are LNHDA and SQIVND (reference sequence). The CDR3 loop spans 16 amino acids. The CDR3 sequence: CAIRKQGLRGHYGYTF. CDR3 nucleotides: TGTGCCATTAGGAAACAGGGTCTCAGGGGACATTATGGCTACACCTTC.

This rearrangement joins TRBV27 to TRBJ2-1; D not certain. Germline V gene sequence: CDR1 MNHEY, CDR2 SMNVEV (reference sequence). The V end was cut by 6 bases, the J end by 0 bases, with 6 bases between. The CDR3 length is 13 residues. The CDR3 is CASSPLSYNEQFF. The CDR3 nucleotides read TGTGCCAGCAGCCCCCTCTCCTACAATGAGCAGTTCTTC.

The chain is built from TRBV27 and TRBJ2-2; no clear D. The V gene's germline CDR1 is MNHEY and CDR2 SMNVEV (reference sequence). Trimming removed 3 bases at V and 4 bases at J, with 3 bases between. The length of the CDR3 is 12 residues. CDR3 coding DNA: TGTGCCAGCAGTTTCCGCACCGGGGAGCTGTTTTTT. The encoded protein is CASSFRTGELFF.

The chain links TRBV6-4 to TRBJ1-1, with D tentatively TRBD1 (5 bases). In germline, CDR1 is MRHNA, CDR2 SNTAGT. V lost 6 bases and J lost 4, with 15 bases in between. CDR3 length equals 14 residues. CDR3 amino acids: CASSAGPGSTEAFF. CDR3 sequence (DNA): TGTGCCAGCAGCGCGGGACCGGGTAGCACTGAAGCTTTCTTT.

The chain carries TRBV7-2 and TRBJ1-2; possibly TRBD1 for D (6 bases). The germline V gene has CDR1 SGHTA and CDR2 FQGNSA. The CDR3 runs to 16 residues. The V and J ends lost 6 bases and 5 bases respectively, with 22 bases between them. CDR3 bases: TGTGCCAGCAGTGAGGCTGGGGCAGGGGCTAGTTATGGCTACACCTTC. Translated: CASSEAGAGASYGYTF.

This rearrangement joins TRBV7-3 to TRBJ2-1; TRBD2 matches at 9 bases. There are 16 residues in the CDR3. The V and J ends lost 5 bases and 3 bases, in that order; junction bases with no gene match: 8. Germline V gives CDR1 SGHTA, CDR2 FQGTGA. CDR3 residues: CASSPIAGELYNEQFF. The CDR3 DNA reads TGTGCCAGCAGCCCGATAGCGGGGGAACTCTACAATGAGCAGTTCTTC.

The sample holds many counts of this clone. The V call is TRBV7-3, the J call TRBJ2-7; the match to TRBD1 covers 7 bases. Per the germline V gene, CDR1 is SGHTA and CDR2 is FQGTGA. V shed 1 base and J 1 base; nucleotides not matched to a gene: 4. This CDR3 has 15 amino acids. The CDR3 protein is CASSLSRDRSYEQYF. The CDR3 bases are TGTGCCAGCAGCTTAAGCCGGGACAGATCCTACGAGCAGTACTTC.

The V call is TRBV4-1, the J call TRBJ1-1; 12 nucleotides match TRBD1. CDR1 is MGHRA, CDR2 YSYEKL, per germline. CDR3 length: 15 amino acids. Trimming took 4 bases from V and 7 from J; bases not matched to a gene: 7. The CDR3 is CASSLGQGASLEAFF. In nucleotides, the CDR3 is TGCGCCAGCAGCCTGGGACAGGGGGCCTCCCTTGAAGCTTTCTTT.

This chain joins TRBV12-5 and TRBJ2-5, with 13 positions matching TRBD2. In germline, CDR1 is LGHNT, CDR2 FRNRAP. The CDR3 extends over 16 amino acids. V shed 5 bases, J shed 0 bases, and the junction held 3 bases outside the gene matches. The CDR3 spells CASGIGTSGDQETQYF. The CDR3 region has the DNA TGTGCTAGTGGTATAGGGACTAGCGGGGACCAAGAGACCCAGTACTTC.

V and J are TRBV7-2 and TRBJ2-5, with D maybe TRBD1 (5 bases). Per germline, CDR1 SGHTA and CDR2 FQGNSA. The CDR3 is 13 amino acids. Trimming stripped 5 bases from V and 3 bases from J, with 10 bases between. The CDR3: CASSVDMEETQYF. The DNA of the CDR3 is TGTGCCAGCAGCGTGGACATGGAAGAGACCCAGTACTTC.

J is TRBJ2-5 and V is TRBV19; 11 nucleotides agree with TRBD1. The ends lost 2 bases at V and 5 bases at J; junction bases unmatched: 4. Germline V gives CDR1 LNHDA, CDR2 SQIVND (reference sequence). The CDR3 has 15 residues. The CDR3 loop reads CASSINRDRGETQYF. CDR3 in DNA: TGTGCCAGTAGTATAAACCGGGACAGGGGGGAGACCCAGTACTTC.